These T cell receptor beta chains were read from a single sample in a study of T cells expressing NK-cell markers. TCRdb reprocessed the 5' RACE reads; each CDR3 protein has one entry and no DNA is given. The listing contains 120,000 to 150,000 distinct CDR3 sequences. Sample: blood T cells: a sorted CD56 or NKG2C T cell subset, CD4+ or CD8+ T cells, or bulk PBMC T cells (not recorded which). The origin of the receptors is a man aged 18 to 30 in good health. Each CDR3 is given with its conserved first and last residue.

TRBV11-2,TRBJ1-2,15,CASSLVTGADYGYTF
TRBV5-1,TRBJ2-1,15,CASSLYQTSYNEQFF
TRBV7-9,TRBJ1-1,13,CASSPFLNTEAFF
TRBV12-3/TRBV12-4,TRBJ1-2,16,CASRNPGLPTNYGYTF
TRBV5-1,TRBJ2-1,18,CASSLANKAGVKVNEQFF
TRBV28,TRBJ1-2,12,CAGTTENYGYTF
TRBV20-1,TRBJ2-1,17,CSASRPISGYLYNEQFF
TRBV29-1,TRBJ2-5,14,CSVVMAGTQETQYF
TRBV27,TRBJ2-7,13,CASSFGASYEQYF
TRBV20-1,TRBJ2-3,14,CSASSGQGPDTQYF
TRBV11-2,TRBJ1-6,15,CASSPRQGKNSPLHF
TRBV19,TRBJ2-2,18,CASSIRERGAPPDGELFF
TRBV12-3/TRBV12-4,TRBJ1-2,13,CASMAGLGYGYTF
TRBV7-6,TRBJ2-1,15,CASSLLAGSYGEQFF
TRBV7-9,TRBJ2-1,19,CASSSRTSGRAESYNEQFF
TRBV29-1,TRBJ1-2,12,CSAGREGYGYTF
TRBV7-9,TRBJ1-1,13,CASSLSGEAEAFF
TRBV7-9,TRBJ2-5,16,CASSPLISGYQETQYF
TRBV19,TRBJ2-4,11,CASSQDRDQYF
TRBV5-1,TRBJ2-2,17,CASSLNLGRGKTGELFF
TRBV7-9,TRBJ2-5,13,CASSLSSPETQYF
TRBV7-8,TRBJ2-7,16,CASSQGGTGAFYEQYF